This TCR beta chain was found in a study of blood T cell repertoires in COVID-19. Study context: The United States, Italy and Spain supplied acute and convalescent COVID-19 samples.

In the authors' workflow: Counts of nucleated cells, estimated from reference gene primer amplification, were obtained. TCRdb's copy holds only in-frame clones and misses some; the assay was immunoSEQ multiplex PCR. For V, J and clone size, that table is used; D and trimming come from the DNA. The sample holds tens of thousands of clones, approximately 80% seen once. The sequencing sample was made of peripheral blood. The receptor was derived from a man in his 60s with acute or convalescent COVID-19.

The CDR3 reads CASTLLAGGKETQYF. For the CDR3, the DNA is TGTGCCAGCACTCTACTAGCGGGGGGAAAAGAGACCCAGTACTTC. V is TRBV6-5 and J is TRBJ2-5, with TRBD2 matching over 12 bases. The junction had 6 bases not matched to a gene; V was cut back by 7 bases and J by 3 bases. Germline V lookup: CDR1 MNHEY, CDR2 SVGAGI. This CDR3 spans 15 amino acids.